A selection of T cell receptor beta chains follows, all from one sample in a study of blood T cell repertoires in COVID-19. Here immunoSEQ multiplex PCR was the method, and the copy in TCRdb shows in-frame clones only, minus some. The sample holds 85,000 to 95,000 clones, approximately 79% seen once. Sequencing was carried out using peripheral blood. The receptors stem from a woman aged 80 or over with acute or convalescent COVID-19. The CDR3 runs from the conserved cysteine through the conserved F or W. A D gene is named only where the DNA matches it firmly. Size is omitted from some rows. Given values are once, few, many or a class for expanded clones.

>TRBJ1-3|TRBD1|14|TRBV7-9|NA
CASRPGQGKNTIYF
TGTGCCAGCAGACCGGGACAGGGAAAAAACACCATATATTTT
>TRBJ1-5|NA|14|TRBV28|NA
CASQTPNRVQPQHF
TGTGCCAGCCAAACCCCGAACAGGGTCCAGCCCCAGCATTTT
>TRBJ2-1|TRBD2|14|TRBV11-2|NA
CASLRSSGGNEQFF
TGTGCCAGCCTCCGGTCTAGCGGGGGCAATGAGCAGTTCTTC
>TRBJ2-7|TRBD1|13|TRBV30|NA
CACRDRRSYEQYF
TGTGCCTGCCGGGACAGGAGATCCTACGAGCAGTACTTC
>TRBJ2-3|TRBD1|15|TRBV9|NA
CASSGTGQYTDTQYF
TGTGCCAGCAGCGGTACGGGACAGTACACAGATACGCAGTATTTT
>TRBJ1-1|NA|13|TRBV7-2|NA
CASSPTGDTEAFF
TGTGCCAGCAGCCCGACCGGGGACACTGAAGCTTTCTTT
>TRBJ2-5|TRBD2|16|TRBV7-3|few
CASSVLAGGPEETQYF
TGTGCCAGCAGCGTCTTAGCGGGGGGGCCAGAAGAGACCCAGTACTTC
>TRBJ1-1|NA|14|TRBV28|NA
CASSTRRGNTEAFF
TGTGCCAGCAGTACTCGCAGGGGGAACACTGAAGCTTTCTTT
>TRBJ2-2|NA|14|TRBV27|NA
CASSLNRDTGELFF
TGTGCCAGCAGTTTGAACAGGGACACCGGGGAGCTGTTTTTT
>TRBJ1-2|TRBD1|12|TRBV2|NA
CASGDRGRDRTF
TGTGCCAGCGGAGACAGGGGGCGCGACCGCACCTTC
>TRBJ2-2|NA|15|TRBV5-1|once
CASSLDEGGTGELFF
TGCGCCAGCAGCTTGGACGAAGGGGGAACCGGGGAGCTGTTTTTT
>TRBJ2-7|NA|14|TRBV18|NA
CASCLGQGPYEQYF
TGTGCCAGCTGTTTGGGGCAGGGTCCCTACGAGCAGTACTTC
>TRBJ1-1|NA|14|TRBV28|NA
CASSFASLRTEAFF
TGTGCCAGCAGTTTCGCGTCCTTGCGCACTGAAGCTTTCTTT
>TRBJ2-3|NA|14|TRBV9|NA
CASSVGGSTDTQYF
TGTGCCAGCAGCGTAGGAGGAAGCACAGATACGCAGTATTTT
>TRBJ2-1|TRBD2|15|TRBV7-2|NA
CASSPPGLAPNEQFF
TGTGCCAGCAGCCCTCCGGGACTAGCCCCCAATGAGCAGTTCTTC
>TRBJ2-2|TRBD1|15|TRBV19|NA
CASSTRQGGTGELFF
TGTGCCAGTAGTACCCGACAGGGGGGCACCGGGGAGCTGTTTTTT
>TRBJ2-1|TRBD1|16|TRBV6-2/TRBV6-3|NA
CASSQRPGQGINEQFF
TGTGCCAGCAGTCAAAGACCGGGACAGGGGATCAATGAGCAGTTCTTC
>TRBJ1-2|NA|14|TRBV19|once
CAARRGISNYGYTF
TGTGCTGCGCGGAGGGGTATTTCGAACTATGGCTACACCTTC
>TRBJ2-7|TRBD1|16|TRBV4-1|NA
CASSQDENRGSYEQYF
TGCGCCAGCAGCCAAGATGAGAACAGGGGGTCCTACGAGCAGTACTTC
>TRBJ1-2|NA|14|TRBV19|NA
CASSISRPPGGYTF
TGTGCCAGTAGTATATCCCGGCCTCCAGGTGGCTACACCTTC
>TRBJ2-4|NA|17|TRBV28|once
CASRSGHSSSGKNIQYF
TGTGCCAGCAGGTCGGGACACTCATCCTCGGGCAAAAACATTCAGTACTTC
>TRBJ1-2|TRBD1|14|TRBV5-5|NA
CASSLRQGIDGYTF
TGTGCCAGCAGCCTACGACAGGGTATAGATGGCTACACCTTC
>TRBJ1-2|NA|12|TRBV30|NA
CAWSVGDYGYTF
TGTGCCTGGAGTGTAGGAGACTATGGCTACACCTTC
>TRBJ2-2|NA|14|TRBV6-5|few
CASTRKGSTGELFF
TGTGCCAGCACCAGGAAAGGGAGCACCGGGGAGCTGTTTTTT
>TRBJ2-3|NA|13|TRBV6-6|few
CASLSGHTDTQYF
TGTGCCAGCCTATCCGGTCACACAGATACGCAGTATTTT
>TRBJ2-1|TRBD2|17|TRBV9|NA
CASSSGLVGPPYNEQFF
TGTGCCAGCAGCTCGGGACTAGTAGGTCCCCCCTACAATGAGCAGTTCTTC
>TRBJ1-2|NA|14|TRBV28|NA
CASSITYREDGYTF
TGTGCCAGCAGTATTACGTACAGGGAAGACGGCTACACCTTC
>TRBJ1-6|NA|13|TRBV9|NA
CASRIDSDSPLHF
TGTGCCAGCAGGATAGATTCGGATTCACCCCTCCACTTT
>TRBJ1-2|TRBD1|16|TRBV5-6|NA
CASSLRGGERGYGYTF
TGTGCCAGCAGCTTGAGAGGGGGCGAACGGGGCTATGGCTACACCTTC
>TRBJ1-2|TRBD1|15|TRBV28|NA
CASSFRDRARGGYTF
TGTGCCAGCAGTTTTAGGGACAGGGCGAGAGGGGGCTACACCTTC
>TRBJ2-1|NA|16|TRBV19|NA
CASSMGGARSYNEQFF
TGTGCCAGTAGTATGGGGGGGGCCCGCTCCTACAATGAGCAGTTCTTC
>TRBJ2-5|TRBD1|15|TRBV9|NA
CASSSTGGAPETQYF
TGTGCCAGCAGCTCCACAGGGGGTGCACCAGAGACCCAGTACTTC
>TRBJ2-3|TRBD1|14|TRBV28|NA
CASSSPDRADTQYF
TGTGCCAGCAGTTCCCCGGACAGGGCAGATACGCAGTATTTT
>TRBJ2-7|NA|17|TRBV2|NA
CASSDPPMTVSSYEQYF
TGTGCCAGCAGTGATCCCCCTATGACAGTTAGCTCCTACGAGCAGTACTTC
>TRBJ2-5|NA|14|TRBV11-2|NA
CASSLGRGTETQYF
TGTGCCAGCAGCTTAGGTCGGGGGACGGAGACCCAGTACTTC
>TRBJ1-3|NA|13|TRBV30|NA
CAWSSISGNTIYF
TGTGCCTGGTCCTCTATCTCTGGAAACACCATATATTTT
>TRBJ2-2|NA|16|TRBV7-3|NA
CASSPSGSGNTGELFF
TGTGCCAGCAGCCCTTCGGGATCGGGGAACACCGGGGAGCTGTTTTTT
>TRBJ1-2|NA|15|TRBV7-8|once
CASSLSGGTNYGYTF
TGTGCCAGCAGCCTTTCGGGGGGCACTAACTATGGCTACACCTTC
>TRBJ1-1|TRBD1|11|TRBV6-5|NA
CASSTGGEAFF
TGTGCCAGCAGTACAGGGGGGGAAGCTTTCTTT
>TRBJ1-3|NA|13|TRBV3-1/TRBV3-2|NA
CASGLQGGNTIYF
TGTGCCAGCGGACTACAGGGAGGGAACACCATATATTTT
>TRBJ2-5|TRBD1|15|TRBV7-9|NA
CASSFRGQIGETQYF
TGTGCCAGCAGCTTCAGGGGACAGATAGGAGAGACCCAGTACTTC